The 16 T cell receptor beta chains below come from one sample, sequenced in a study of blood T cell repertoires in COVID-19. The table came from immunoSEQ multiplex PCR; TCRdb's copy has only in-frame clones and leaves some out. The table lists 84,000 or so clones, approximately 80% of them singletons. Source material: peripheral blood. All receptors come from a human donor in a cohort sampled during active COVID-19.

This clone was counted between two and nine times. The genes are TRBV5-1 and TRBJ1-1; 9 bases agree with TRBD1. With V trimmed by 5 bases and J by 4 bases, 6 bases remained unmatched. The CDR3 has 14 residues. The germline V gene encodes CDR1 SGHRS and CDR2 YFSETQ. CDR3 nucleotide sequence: TGCGCCAGCAGGGAACAGGGGGCATTCACTGAAGCTTTCTTT. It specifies CASREQGAFTEAFF.

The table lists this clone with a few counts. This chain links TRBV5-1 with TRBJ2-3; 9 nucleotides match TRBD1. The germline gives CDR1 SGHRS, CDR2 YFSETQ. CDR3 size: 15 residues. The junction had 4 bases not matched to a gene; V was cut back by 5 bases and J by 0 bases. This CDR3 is CASRGTGISTDTQYF. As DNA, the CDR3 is TGCGCCAGCAGGGGGACAGGGATCAGCACAGATACGCAGTATTTT.

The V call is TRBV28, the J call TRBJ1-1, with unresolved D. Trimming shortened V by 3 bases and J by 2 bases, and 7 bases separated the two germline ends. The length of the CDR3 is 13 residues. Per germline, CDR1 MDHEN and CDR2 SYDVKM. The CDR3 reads CASSFMRNTEAFF. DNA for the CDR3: TGTGCCAGCAGTTTTATGAGAAACACTGAAGCTTTCTTT.

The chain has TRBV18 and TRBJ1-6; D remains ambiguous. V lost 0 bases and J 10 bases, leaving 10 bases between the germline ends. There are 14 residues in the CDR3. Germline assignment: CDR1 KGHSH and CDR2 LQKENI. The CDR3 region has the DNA TGTGCCAGCTCACCACCCTCGAATAGATCACCCCTCCACTTT. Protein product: CASSPPSNRSPLHF.

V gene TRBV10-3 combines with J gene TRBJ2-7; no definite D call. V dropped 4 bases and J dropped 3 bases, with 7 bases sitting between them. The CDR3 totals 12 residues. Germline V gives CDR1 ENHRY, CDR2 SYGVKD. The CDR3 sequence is CAISATGYEQYF. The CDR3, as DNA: TGTGCCATCAGTGCTACGGGCTACGAGCAGTACTTC.

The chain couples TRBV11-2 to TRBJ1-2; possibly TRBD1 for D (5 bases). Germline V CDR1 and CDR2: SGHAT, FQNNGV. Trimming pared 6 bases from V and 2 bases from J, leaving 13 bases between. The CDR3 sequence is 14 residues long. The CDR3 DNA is TGTGCCAGCAGACTCGGAGGGGACAACTATGGCTACACCTTC. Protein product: CASRLGGDNYGYTF.

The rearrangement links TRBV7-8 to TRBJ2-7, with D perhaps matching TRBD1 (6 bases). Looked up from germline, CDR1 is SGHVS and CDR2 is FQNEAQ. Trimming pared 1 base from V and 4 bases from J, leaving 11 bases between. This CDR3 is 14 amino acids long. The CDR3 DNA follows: TGTGCCAGCAGCTTAGAAAGGACAGTTTACGAGCAGTACTTC. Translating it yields CASSLERTVYEQYF.

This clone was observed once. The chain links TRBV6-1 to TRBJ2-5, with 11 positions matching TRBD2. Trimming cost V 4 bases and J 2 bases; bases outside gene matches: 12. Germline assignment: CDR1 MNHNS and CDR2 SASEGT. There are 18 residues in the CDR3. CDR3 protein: CASSGGPSGGLGQETQYF. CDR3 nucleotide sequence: TGTGCCAGCAGTGGGGGCCCTAGCGGGGGGCTAGGACAAGAGACCCAGTACTTC.

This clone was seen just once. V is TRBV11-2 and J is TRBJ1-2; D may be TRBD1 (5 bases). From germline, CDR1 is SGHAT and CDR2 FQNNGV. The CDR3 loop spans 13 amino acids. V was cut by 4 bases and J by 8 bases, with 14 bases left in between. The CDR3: CASSSSGFSGYTF. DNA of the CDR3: TGTGCCAGCAGCTCGTCAGGGTTTAGCGGCTACACCTTC.

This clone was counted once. The CDR3 DNA sequence: TGCGCCAGCAGCCGGGGACAGGGACAAGAGACCCAGTACTTC. Translated, it gives CASSRGQGQETQYF. This chain connects TRBV5-1 to TRBJ2-5; 9 bases agree with TRBD1. Unmatched junction bases numbered 3, after V lost 4 bases and J lost 2 bases. There are 14 residues in the CDR3. CDR1 and CDR2 from the germline V gene are SGHRS and YFSETQ.

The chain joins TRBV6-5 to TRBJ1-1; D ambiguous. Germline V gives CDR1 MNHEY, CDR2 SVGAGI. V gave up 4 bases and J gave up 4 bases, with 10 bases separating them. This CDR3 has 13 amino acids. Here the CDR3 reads CASSSLYGTEAFF. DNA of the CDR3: TGTGCCAGCAGTTCCTTGTACGGCACTGAAGCTTTCTTT.

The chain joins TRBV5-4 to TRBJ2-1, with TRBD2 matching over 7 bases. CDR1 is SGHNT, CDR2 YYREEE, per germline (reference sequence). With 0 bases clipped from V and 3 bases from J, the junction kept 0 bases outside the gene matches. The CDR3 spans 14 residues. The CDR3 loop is CASSLGGGYNEQFF. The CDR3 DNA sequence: TGTGCCAGCAGCTTGGGCGGGGGCTACAATGAGCAGTTCTTC.

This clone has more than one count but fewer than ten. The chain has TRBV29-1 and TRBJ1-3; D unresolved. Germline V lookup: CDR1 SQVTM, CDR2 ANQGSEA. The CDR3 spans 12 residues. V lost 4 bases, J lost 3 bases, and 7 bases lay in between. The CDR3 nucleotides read TGCAGCGTTGGGAGGGTTGGAAACACCATATATTTT. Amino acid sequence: CSVGRVGNTIYF.

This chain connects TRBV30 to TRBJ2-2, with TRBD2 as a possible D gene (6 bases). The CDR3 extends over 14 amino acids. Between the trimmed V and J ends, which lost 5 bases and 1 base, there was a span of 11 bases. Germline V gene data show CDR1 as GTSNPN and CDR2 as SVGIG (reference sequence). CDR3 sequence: CAWDGRGNTGELFF. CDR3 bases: TGTGCCTGGGATGGGCGGGGGAACACCGGGGAGCTGTTTTTT. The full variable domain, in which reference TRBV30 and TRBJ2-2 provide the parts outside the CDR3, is SQTIHQWPATLVQPVGSPLSLECTVEGTSNPNLYWYRQAAGRGLQLLFYSVGIGQISSEVPQNLSASRPQDRQFILSSKKLLLSDSGFYLCAWDGRGNTGELFFGEGSRLTVL.

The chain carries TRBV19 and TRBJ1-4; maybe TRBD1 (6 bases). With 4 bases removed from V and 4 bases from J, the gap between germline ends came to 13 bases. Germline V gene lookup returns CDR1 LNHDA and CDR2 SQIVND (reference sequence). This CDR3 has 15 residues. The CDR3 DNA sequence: TGTGCCAGTAGTAACGGGGGGGCGGTTAATGAAAAACTGTTTTTT. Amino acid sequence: CASSNGGAVNEKLFF.

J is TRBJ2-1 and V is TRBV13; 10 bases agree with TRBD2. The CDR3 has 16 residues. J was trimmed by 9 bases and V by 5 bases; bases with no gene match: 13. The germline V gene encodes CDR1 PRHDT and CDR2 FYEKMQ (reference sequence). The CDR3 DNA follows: TGTGCCAGCAGCAATAGGATTAGCGGGGGGCGGAGTGAGCAGTTCTTC. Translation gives CASSNRISGGRSEQFF.